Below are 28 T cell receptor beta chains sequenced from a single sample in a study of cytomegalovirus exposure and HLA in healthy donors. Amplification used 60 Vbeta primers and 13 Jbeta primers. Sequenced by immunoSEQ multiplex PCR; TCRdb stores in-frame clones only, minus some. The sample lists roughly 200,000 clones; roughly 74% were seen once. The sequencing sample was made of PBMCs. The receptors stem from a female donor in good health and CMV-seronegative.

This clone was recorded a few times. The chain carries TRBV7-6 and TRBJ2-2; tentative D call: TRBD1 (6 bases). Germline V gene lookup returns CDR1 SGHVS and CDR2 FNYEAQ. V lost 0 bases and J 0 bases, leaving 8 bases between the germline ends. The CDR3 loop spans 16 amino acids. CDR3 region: CASSLAAGANTGELFF. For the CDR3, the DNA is TGTGCCAGCAGCTTAGCAGCAGGGGCGAACACCGGGGAGCTGTTTTTT.

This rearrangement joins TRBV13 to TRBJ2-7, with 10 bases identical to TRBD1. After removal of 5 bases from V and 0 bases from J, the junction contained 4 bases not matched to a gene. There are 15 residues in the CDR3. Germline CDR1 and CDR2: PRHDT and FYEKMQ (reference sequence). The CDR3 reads CASSEGQGTSYEQYF. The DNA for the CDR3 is TGTGCCAGCAGCGAGGGACAGGGGACCTCCTACGAGCAGTACTTC. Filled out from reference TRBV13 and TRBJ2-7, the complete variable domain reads AAGVIQSPRHLIKEKRETATLKCYPIPRHDTVYWYQQGPGQDPQFLISFYEKMQSDKGSIPDRFSAQQFSDYHSELNMSSLELGDSALYFCASSEGQGTSYEQYFGPGTRLTVT.

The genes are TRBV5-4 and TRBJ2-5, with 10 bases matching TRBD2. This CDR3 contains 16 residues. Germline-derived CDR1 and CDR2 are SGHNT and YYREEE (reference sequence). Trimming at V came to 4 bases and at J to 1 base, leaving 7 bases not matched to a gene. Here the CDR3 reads CASSRTSGAPQETQYF. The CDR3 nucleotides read TGTGCCAGCAGCCGCACTAGCGGGGCCCCCCAAGAGACCCAGTACTTC.

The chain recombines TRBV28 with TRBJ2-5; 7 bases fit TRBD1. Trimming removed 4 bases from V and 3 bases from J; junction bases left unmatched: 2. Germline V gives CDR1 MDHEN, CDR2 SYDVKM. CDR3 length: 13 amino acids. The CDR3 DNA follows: TGTGCCAGCAGTTCCGGGACAGAAGAGACCCAGTACTTC. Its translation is CASSSGTEETQYF.

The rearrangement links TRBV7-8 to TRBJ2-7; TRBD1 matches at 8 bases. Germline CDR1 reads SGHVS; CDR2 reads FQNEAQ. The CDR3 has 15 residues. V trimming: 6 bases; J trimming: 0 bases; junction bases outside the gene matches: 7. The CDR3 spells CASRDRDRLSYEQYF. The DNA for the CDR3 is TGTGCCAGCAGGGACCGGGACAGGCTCTCCTACGAGCAGTACTTC.

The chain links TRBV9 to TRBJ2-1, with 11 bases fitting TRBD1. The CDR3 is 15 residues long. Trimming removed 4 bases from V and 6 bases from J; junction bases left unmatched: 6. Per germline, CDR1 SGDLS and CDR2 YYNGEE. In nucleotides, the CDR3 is TGTGCCAGCAGCTTTAGGGACAGGGGGGGCAATGAGCAGTTCTTC. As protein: CASSFRDRGGNEQFF.

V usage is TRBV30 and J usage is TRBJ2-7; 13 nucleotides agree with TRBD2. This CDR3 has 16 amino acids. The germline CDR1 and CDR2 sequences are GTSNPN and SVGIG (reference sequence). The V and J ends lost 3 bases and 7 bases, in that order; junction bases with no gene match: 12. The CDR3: CAWRNPTLAGGREQYF. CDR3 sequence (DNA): TGTGCCTGGAGAAACCCTACACTAGCGGGAGGGCGTGAGCAGTACTTC.

The CDR3 protein is CASSIDHRNYGYTF. CDR3 sequence (DNA): TGTGCCAGTAGTATAGATCACAGGAACTATGGCTACACCTTC. This chain links TRBV19 with TRBJ1-2, with D perhaps TRBD1 (5 bases). The CDR3 length is 14 residues. Trimming took off 0 bases at V and 2 bases at J, with 7 bases between the two ends. Germline V gene sequence: CDR1 LNHDA, CDR2 SQIVND (reference sequence). Supplemented by reference TRBV19 and TRBJ1-2, the full variable domain reads DGGITQSPKYLFRKEGQNVTLSCEQNLNHDAMYWYRQDPGQGLRLIYYSQIVNDFQKGDIAEGYSVSREKKESFPLTVTSAQKNPTAFYLCASSIDHRNYGYTFGSGTRLTVV.

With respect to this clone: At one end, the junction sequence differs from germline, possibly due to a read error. The CDR3 region has the DNA TGCGCCGGCAGCCAACTACAGGGTCGAGAGACCCAGTACTTC. Translation gives CAGSQLQGRETQYF. The chain employs TRBV10-2 and TRBJ2-5; the D gene is possibly TRBD1 (6 bases). This CDR3 region has 14 residues. Germline loops: CDR1 WSHSY, CDR2 SAAADI.

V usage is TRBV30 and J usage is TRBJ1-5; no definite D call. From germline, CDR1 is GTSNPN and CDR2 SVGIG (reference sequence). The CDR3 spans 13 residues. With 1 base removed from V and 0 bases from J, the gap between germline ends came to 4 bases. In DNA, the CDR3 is TGTGCCTGGAGTGGCAGTAGCAATCAGCCCCAGCATTTT. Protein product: CAWSGSSNQPQHF.

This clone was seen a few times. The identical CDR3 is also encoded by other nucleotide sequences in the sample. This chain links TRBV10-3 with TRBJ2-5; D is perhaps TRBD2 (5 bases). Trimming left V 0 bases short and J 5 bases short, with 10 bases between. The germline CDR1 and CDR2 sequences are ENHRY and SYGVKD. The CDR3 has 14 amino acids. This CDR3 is CAISESGGEETQYF. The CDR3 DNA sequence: TGTGCCATCAGTGAGTCTGGAGGTGAGGAGACCCAGTACTTC.

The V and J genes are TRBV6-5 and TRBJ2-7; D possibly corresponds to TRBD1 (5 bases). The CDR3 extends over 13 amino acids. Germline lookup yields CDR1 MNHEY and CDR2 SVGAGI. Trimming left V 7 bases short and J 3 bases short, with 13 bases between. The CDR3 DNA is TGTGCCAGCACAAGTGGACACAGCTACGAGCAGTACTTC. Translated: CASTSGHSYEQYF.

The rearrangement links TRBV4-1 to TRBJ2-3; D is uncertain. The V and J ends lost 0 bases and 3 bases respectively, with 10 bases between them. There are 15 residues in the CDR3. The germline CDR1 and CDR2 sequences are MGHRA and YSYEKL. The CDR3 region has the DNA TGCGCCAGCAGCCAAGAGTCCCTCCGGACAGATACGCAGTATTTT. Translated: CASSQESLRTDTQYF.

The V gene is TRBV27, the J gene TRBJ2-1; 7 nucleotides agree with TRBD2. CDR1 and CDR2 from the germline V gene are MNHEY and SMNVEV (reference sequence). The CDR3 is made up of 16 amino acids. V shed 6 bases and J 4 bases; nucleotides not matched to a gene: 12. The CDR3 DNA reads TGTGCCAGCAGCCTACAGACTAGCTACACTTACAATGAGCAGTTCTTC. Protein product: CASSLQTSYTYNEQFF.

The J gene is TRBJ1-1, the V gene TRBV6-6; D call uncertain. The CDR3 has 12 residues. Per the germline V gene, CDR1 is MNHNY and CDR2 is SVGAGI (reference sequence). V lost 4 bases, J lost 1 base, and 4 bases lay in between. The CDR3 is CASSSGNTEAFF. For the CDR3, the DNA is TGTGCCAGCAGTTCCGGGAACACTGAAGCTTTCTTT.

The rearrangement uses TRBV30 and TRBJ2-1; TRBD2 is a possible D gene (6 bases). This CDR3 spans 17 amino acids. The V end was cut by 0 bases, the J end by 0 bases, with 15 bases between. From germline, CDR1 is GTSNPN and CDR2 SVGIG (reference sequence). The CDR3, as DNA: TGTGCCTGGAGTGTAGGTCAGACTAGTCTCTCCTACAATGAGCAGTTCTTC. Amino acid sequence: CAWSVGQTSLSYNEQFF.

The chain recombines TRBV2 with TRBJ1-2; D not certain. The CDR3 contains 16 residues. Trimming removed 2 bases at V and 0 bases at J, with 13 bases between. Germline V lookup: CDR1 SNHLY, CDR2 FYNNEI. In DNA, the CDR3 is TGTGCCAGCAGTGAATGGCCCTCTGCCACTAACTATGGCTACACCTTC. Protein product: CASSEWPSATNYGYTF.

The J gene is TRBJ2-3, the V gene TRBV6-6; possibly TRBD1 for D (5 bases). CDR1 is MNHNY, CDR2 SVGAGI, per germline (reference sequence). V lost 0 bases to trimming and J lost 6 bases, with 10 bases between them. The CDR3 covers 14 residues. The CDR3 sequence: CASSYSQGVDTQYF. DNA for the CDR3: TGTGCCAGCAGTTACTCGCAAGGGGTGGATACGCAGTATTTT.

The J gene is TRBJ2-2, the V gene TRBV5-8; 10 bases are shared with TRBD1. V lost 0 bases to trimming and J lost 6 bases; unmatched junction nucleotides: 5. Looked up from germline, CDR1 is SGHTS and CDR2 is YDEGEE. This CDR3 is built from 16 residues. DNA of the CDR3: TGTGCCAGCAGCTTGGGGGGACAGGGGTCCCCCGGGGAGCTGTTTTTT. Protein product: CASSLGGQGSPGELFF.

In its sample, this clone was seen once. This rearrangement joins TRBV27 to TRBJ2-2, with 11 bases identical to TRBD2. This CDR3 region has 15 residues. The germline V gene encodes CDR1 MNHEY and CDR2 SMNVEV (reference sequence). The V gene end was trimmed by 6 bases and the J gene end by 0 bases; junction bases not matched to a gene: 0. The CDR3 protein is CASRLAGANTGELFF. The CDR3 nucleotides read TGTGCCAGCAGACTAGCGGGAGCGAACACCGGGGAGCTGTTTTTT.

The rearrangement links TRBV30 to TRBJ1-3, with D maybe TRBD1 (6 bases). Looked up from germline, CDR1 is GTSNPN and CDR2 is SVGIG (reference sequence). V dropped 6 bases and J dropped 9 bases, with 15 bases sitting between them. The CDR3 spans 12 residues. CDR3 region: CACDRRVGTIYF. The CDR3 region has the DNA TGTGCCTGTGACAGGCGGGTTGGCACCATATATTTT. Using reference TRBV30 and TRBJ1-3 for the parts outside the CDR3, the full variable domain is SQTIHQWPATLVQPVGSPLSLECTVEGTSNPNLYWYRQAAGRGLQLLFYSVGIGQISSEVPQNLSASRPQDRQFILSSKKLLLSDSGFYLCACDRRVGTIYFGEGSWLTVV.

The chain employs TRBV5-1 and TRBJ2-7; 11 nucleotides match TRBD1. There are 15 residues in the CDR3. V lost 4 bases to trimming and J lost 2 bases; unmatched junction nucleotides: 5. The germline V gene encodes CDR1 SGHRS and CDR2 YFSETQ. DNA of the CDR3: TGCGCCAGCAGCCTACGGGACAGGGGGACCTACGAGCAGTACTTC. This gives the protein CASSLRDRGTYEQYF.

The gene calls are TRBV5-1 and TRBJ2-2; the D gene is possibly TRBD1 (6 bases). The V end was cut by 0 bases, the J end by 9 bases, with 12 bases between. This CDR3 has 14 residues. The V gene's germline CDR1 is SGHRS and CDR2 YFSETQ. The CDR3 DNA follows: TGCGCCAGCAGCTTGGCAGGGGTACGGCGGGAGCTGTTTTTT. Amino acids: CASSLAGVRRELFF.

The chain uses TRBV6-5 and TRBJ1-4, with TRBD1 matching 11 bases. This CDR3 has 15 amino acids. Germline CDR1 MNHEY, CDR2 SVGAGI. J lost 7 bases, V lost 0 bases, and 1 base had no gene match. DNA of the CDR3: TGTGCCAGCAGTTACTCGGGACAGGGGGGTGAAAAACTGTTTTTT. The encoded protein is CASSYSGQGGEKLFF.

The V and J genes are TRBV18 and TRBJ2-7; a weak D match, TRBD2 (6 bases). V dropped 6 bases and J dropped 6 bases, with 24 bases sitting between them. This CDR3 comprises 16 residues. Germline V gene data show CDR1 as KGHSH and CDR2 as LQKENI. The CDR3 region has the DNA TGTGCCAGCTCCGTAGAATTAACGCGGGGTTCGGGCGAGCAGTACTTC. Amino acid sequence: CASSVELTRGSGEQYF.

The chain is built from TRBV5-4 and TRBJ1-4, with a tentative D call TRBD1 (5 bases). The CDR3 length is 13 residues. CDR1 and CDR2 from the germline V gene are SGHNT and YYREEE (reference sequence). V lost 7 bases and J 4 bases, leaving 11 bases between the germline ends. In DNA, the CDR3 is TGTGCCAGCCAGGGATTAGATAATGAAAAACTGTTTTTT. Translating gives CASQGLDNEKLFF.

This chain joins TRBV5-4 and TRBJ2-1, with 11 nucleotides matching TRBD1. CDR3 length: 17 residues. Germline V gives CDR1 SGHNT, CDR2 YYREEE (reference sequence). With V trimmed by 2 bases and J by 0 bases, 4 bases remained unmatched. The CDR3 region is CASSFGQGATSYNEQFF. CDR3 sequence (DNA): TGTGCCAGCAGCTTTGGACAGGGGGCCACCTCCTACAATGAGCAGTTCTTC.

This chain's CDR3 is CASSVVPGYEQYF. In DNA, the CDR3 is TGTGCCAGCAGCGTAGTCCCAGGGTACGAGCAGTACTTC. J is TRBJ2-7 and V is TRBV9, with D possibly being TRBD1 (5 bases). The CDR3 has 13 residues. Trimming removed 0 bases at V and 4 bases at J, with 8 bases between. Per germline, CDR1 SGDLS and CDR2 YYNGEE.